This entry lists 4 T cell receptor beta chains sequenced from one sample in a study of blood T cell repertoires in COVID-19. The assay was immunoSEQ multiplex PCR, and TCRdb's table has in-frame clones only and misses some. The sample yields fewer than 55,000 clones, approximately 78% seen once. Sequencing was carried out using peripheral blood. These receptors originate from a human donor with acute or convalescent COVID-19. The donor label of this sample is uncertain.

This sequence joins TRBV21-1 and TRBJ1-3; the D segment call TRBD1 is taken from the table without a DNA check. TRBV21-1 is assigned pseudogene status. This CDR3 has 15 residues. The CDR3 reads CASSKFDRAGNTIYF. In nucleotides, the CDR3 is TGTGCCAGCAGCAAATTCGACAGGGCGGGAAACACCATATATTTT.

The CDR3 protein is CASSPLRDSIYGYTF. The CDR3 bases are TGTGCCAGCTCACCCCTCCGGGACAGCATCTATGGCTACACCTTC. The chain uses TRBV18 and TRBJ1-2, with 7 positions matching TRBD1. V dropped 3 bases and J dropped 4; count of bases not matched to a gene: 8. Germline V gene sequence: CDR1 KGHSH, CDR2 LQKENI. The CDR3 consists of 15 residues. Full variable domain (rest looked up from reference TRBV18 and TRBJ1-2): NAGVMQNPRHLVRRRGQEARLRCSPMKGHSHVYWYRQLPEEGLKFMVYLQKENIIDESGMPKERFSAEFPKEGPSILRIQQVVRGDSAAYFCASSPLRDSIYGYTFGSGTRLTVV.

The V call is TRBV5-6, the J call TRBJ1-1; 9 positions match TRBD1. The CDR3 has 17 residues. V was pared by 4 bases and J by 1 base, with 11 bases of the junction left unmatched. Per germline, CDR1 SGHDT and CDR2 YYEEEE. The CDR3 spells CASSRGPGQGPNTEAFF. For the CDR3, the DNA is TGTGCCAGCAGCCGGGGCCCGGGACAGGGCCCGAACACTGAAGCTTTCTTT.

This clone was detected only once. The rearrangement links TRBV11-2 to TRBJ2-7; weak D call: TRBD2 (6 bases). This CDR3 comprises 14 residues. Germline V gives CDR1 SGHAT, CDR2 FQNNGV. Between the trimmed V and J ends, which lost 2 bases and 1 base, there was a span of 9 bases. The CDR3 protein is CASSLKTRSYEQYF. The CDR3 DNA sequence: TGTGCCAGCAGCTTAAAGACTAGATCCTACGAGCAGTACTTC.